These 23 T cell receptor beta chains came from one sample sequenced in a study of vaccination effects on CD4 cells after COVID-19. This table comes from immunoSEQ multiplex PCR, and its TCRdb copy is limited to in-frame clones, with some not included. The profile shows over 60,000 clones, about 74% of them singletons. Ahead of sequencing, the ViraFEST assay grew antigen-specific CD4+ T cells using viral peptide pools. Between days 9 and 11 of culture, CD4+ T cells were separated out. Participants were vaccinated with two doses of either the BNT162b2 or mRNA-1273 vaccine. What these receptors recognize is not known. The sample was CD4+ T cells from PBMCs cultured with HCoV-229E spike peptides, taken after COVID-19 vaccination. These receptor sequences come from a human donor who received a COVID-19 vaccine.

The V call is TRBV29-1, the J call TRBJ2-1; D is possibly TRBD1 or TRBD2 (6 bases each). This CDR3 comprises 13 residues. CDR1 is SQVTM, CDR2 ANQGSEA, per germline. V was pared by 8 bases and J by 4 bases, with 15 bases between. This CDR3 reads CSTGFGGYNEQFF. The DNA of the CDR3 is TGCAGCACAGGGTTCGGGGGATACAATGAGCAGTTCTTC.

The chain employs TRBV7-9 and TRBJ1-2; TRBD1 is a possible D gene (5 bases). The CDR3 consists of 13 residues. Germline values: CDR1 SEHNR, CDR2 FQNEAQ (reference sequence). Trimming cost V 1 base and J 8 bases, with 11 bases left between them. The DNA of the CDR3 is TGTGCCAGCAGCTTAGTTGGGGGAATGGGCTACACCTTC. Encoded protein: CASSLVGGMGYTF.

V and J are TRBV2 and TRBJ2-1, with TRBD1 matching over 8 bases. V was pared by 6 bases and J by 0 bases, with 4 bases of the junction left unmatched. Germline V gives CDR1 SNHLY, CDR2 FYNNEI. The CDR3 spans 15 residues. As DNA, the CDR3 is TGTGCCAGCAGGGCCGACAGGGGCTCCTACAATGAGCAGTTCTTC. Encoded protein: CASRADRGSYNEQFF. The complete variable domain, with remaining parts taken from reference TRBV2 and TRBJ2-1, reads EPEVTQTPSHQVTQMGQEVILRCVPISNHLYFYWYRQILGQKVEFLVSFYNNEISEKSEIFDDQFSVERPDGSNFTLKIRSTKLEDSAMYFCASRADRGSYNEQFFGPGTRLTVL.

V is TRBV24-1 and J is TRBJ1-1, with TRBD1 as a possible D gene (6 bases). V lost 3 bases, J lost 9 bases, and 13 bases lay in between. CDR1 KGHDR and CDR2 SFDVKD come from the germline V gene. The CDR3 is 13 amino acids. CDR3 residues: CATSDELGQKAFF. The CDR3 bases are TGTGCCACCAGTGATGAACTCGGACAGAAAGCTTTCTTT.

The chain combines TRBV5-1 with TRBJ2-6, with D uncertain. CDR1 is SGHRS and CDR2 is YFSETQ in the germline V gene. The CDR3 extends over 15 amino acids. Trimming shortened V by 0 bases and J by 0 bases, and 4 bases separated the two germline ends. This CDR3 reads CASSLESSGANVLTF. DNA for the CDR3: TGCGCCAGCAGCTTGGAAAGCTCTGGGGCCAACGTCCTGACTTTC. Using reference TRBV5-1 and TRBJ2-6 for the parts outside the CDR3, the full variable domain is KAGVTQTPRYLIKTRGQQVTLSCSPISGHRSVSWYQQTPGQGLQFLFEYFSETQRNKGNFPGRFSGRQFSNSRSEMNVSTLELGDSALYLCASSLESSGANVLTFGAGSRLTVL.

This rearrangement joins TRBV7-8 to TRBJ1-5, with D hard to call. Germline lookup yields CDR1 SGHVS and CDR2 FQNEAQ. This CDR3 contains 14 residues. V lost 0 bases and J lost 0, with 3 bases in between. CDR3 loop: CASSLAASNQPQHF. The DNA for the CDR3 is TGTGCCAGCAGCTTAGCCGCTAGCAATCAGCCCCAGCATTTT.

This clone was seen more than once but under ten times. The CDR3 DNA sequence: TGTGCCAGCAAAAGTCAAAATCAGCCCCAGCATTTT. Amino acids: CASKSQNQPQHF. This sequence joins TRBV28 and TRBJ1-5; no reliable D call. There are 12 residues in the CDR3. Germline CDR1 reads MDHEN; CDR2 reads SYDVKM. The V and J ends lost 7 bases and 4 bases respectively, with 8 bases between them. Drawing the rest from reference TRBV28 and TRBJ1-5, the complete variable domain is DVKVTQSSRYLVKRTGEKVFLECVQDMDHENMFWYRQDPGLGLRLIYFSYDVKMKEKGDIPEGYSVSREKKERFSLILESASTNQTSMYLCASKSQNQPQHFGDGTRLSIL.

The chain employs TRBV19 and TRBJ2-5, with D perhaps TRBD2 (6 bases). Germline lookup yields CDR1 LNHDA and CDR2 SQIVND (reference sequence). The CDR3 spans 14 residues. Trimming shortened V by 6 bases and J by 9 bases, and 20 bases separated the two germline ends. The DNA for the CDR3 is TGTGCCAGTAGGGGGGGAGACACCGGGTCGTCCCAGTACTTC. Protein: CASRGGDTGSSQYF.

This chain links TRBV6-5 with TRBJ1-5; D not certain. Germline loops: CDR1 MNHEY, CDR2 SVGAGI. Trimming took off 0 bases at V and 0 bases at J, with 9 bases between the two ends. CDR3 length equals 16 residues. The CDR3 is CASSYSPLHSNQPQHF. Written as DNA, the CDR3 is TGTGCCAGCAGTTACTCCCCACTACATAGCAATCAGCCCCAGCATTTT.

The table lists this clone with a few counts. This chain connects TRBV2 to TRBJ1-2, with D possibly matching TRBD1 (5 bases). The CDR3 contains 13 residues. Germline-derived CDR1 and CDR2 are SNHLY and FYNNEI. V was trimmed by 1 base and J by 5 bases, leaving 8 bases between them. This CDR3 is CASSEGQGYGYTF. CDR3 DNA sequence: TGTGCCAGCAGTGAAGGGCAGGGTTATGGCTACACCTTC. The whole variable domain, remainder taken from reference TRBV2 and TRBJ1-2, is EPEVTQTPSHQVTQMGQEVILRCVPISNHLYFYWYRQILGQKVEFLVSFYNNEISEKSEIFDDQFSVERPDGSNFTLKIRSTKLEDSAMYFCASSEGQGYGYTFGSGTRLTVV.

This chain uses TRBV7-2 with TRBJ2-5; 9 positions agree with TRBD1. Per the germline V gene, CDR1 is SGHTA and CDR2 is FQGNSA. The CDR3 length is 15 residues. J lost 6 bases, V lost 4 bases, and 9 bases had no gene match. As DNA, the CDR3 is TGTGCCAGCAGCTCGCCCCGGACAGGGGATAAGACCCAGTACTTC. Amino acid sequence: CASSSPRTGDKTQYF.

CDR3 amino acids: CASSQAGGEETQYF. CDR3 sequence (DNA): TGTGCCAGCAGCCAGGCGGGGGGGGAAGAGACCCAGTACTTC. The V gene is TRBV11-2, the J gene TRBJ2-5; 9 bases align to TRBD2. The V gene's germline CDR1 is SGHAT and CDR2 FQNNGV. The CDR3 runs 14 residues. Germline trimming cut 5 bases from V and 3 bases from J; bases unmatched to any gene: 4.

The J gene is TRBJ1-1, the V gene TRBV19; weak D call: TRBD1 (6 bases). Deletions cut 5 bases from V and 3 bases from J, with 22 bases between. The CDR3 totals 17 residues. Germline V gives CDR1 LNHDA, CDR2 SQIVND (reference sequence). CDR3 nucleotides: TGTGCCAGTAGTGGGGGGCGGGTCAGGGGATCGCACACTGAAGCTTTCTTT. The encoded protein is CASSGGRVRGSHTEAFF.

This clone was recorded only once. The chain is built from TRBV19 and TRBJ1-4, with 10 positions matching TRBD1. Germline loops: CDR1 LNHDA, CDR2 SQIVND (reference sequence). This CDR3 has 17 amino acids. Trimming removed 5 bases from V and 2 bases from J; junction bases left unmatched: 8. The CDR3 is CASSLRQGARTNEKLFF. In nucleotides, the CDR3 is TGTGCCAGTAGTTTACGACAGGGGGCGCGGACTAATGAAAAACTGTTTTTT. Supplemented by reference TRBV19 and TRBJ1-4, the full variable domain reads DGGITQSPKYLFRKEGQNVTLSCEQNLNHDAMYWYRQDPGQGLRLIYYSQIVNDFQKGDIAEGYSVSREKKESFPLTVTSAQKNPTAFYLCASSLRQGARTNEKLFFGSGTQLSVL.

The chain employs TRBV6-2 or TRBV6-3 and TRBJ2-1, with 12 bases that match TRBD2. The CDR3 loop spans 18 amino acids. CDR1 MNHEY and CDR2 SVGEGT come from the germline V gene. V lost 0 bases to trimming and J lost 7 bases; unmatched junction nucleotides: 10. CDR3 in DNA: TGTGCCAGCAGTTACTCGAGGTCTAGCGGGGGGGTCCGTAATGAGCAGTTCTTC. Translating it yields CASSYSRSSGGVRNEQFF.

This chain connects TRBV11-2 to TRBJ2-7; no definite D call. Germline CDR1 and CDR2: SGHAT and FQNNGV. V lost 0 bases and J 3 bases, leaving 15 bases between the germline ends. The CDR3 has 16 amino acids. CDR3 in amino acids: CASSLDQPTGYYEQYV. The CDR3 DNA reads TGTGCCAGCAGCTTAGATCAACCCACCGGGTACTACGAGCAGTACGTC.

The chain is built from TRBV5-3 and TRBJ2-5, with TRBD2 as a possible D gene (5 bases). TRBV5-3 has ORF status, its function being uncertain. V lost 2 bases and J 2 bases, leaving 19 bases between the germline ends. The CDR3 covers 17 residues. CDR3 DNA sequence: TGTGCCAGAAGCTTTAGGAAAAGCCGGGAATTACAAGAGACCCAGTACTTC. This gives the protein CARSFRKSRELQETQYF.

This chain links TRBV5-1 with TRBJ1-5; no clear D. The V and J ends lost 4 bases and 0 bases respectively, with 5 bases between them. CDR1 is SGHRS and CDR2 is YFSETQ in the germline V gene. CDR3 length: 13 amino acids. In DNA form, the CDR3 reads TGCGCCAGCAGCCTATATAGCAATCAGCCCCAGCATTTT. The encoded protein is CASSLYSNQPQHF.

V gene TRBV9 combines with J gene TRBJ1-4; D is unresolved. V was cut by 0 bases and J by 1 base, with 7 bases left in between. The CDR3 runs 15 residues. Germline-derived CDR1 and CDR2 are SGDLS and YYNGEE. This CDR3 is CASSVGWVTNEKLFF. The CDR3 region has the DNA TGTGCCAGCAGCGTAGGCTGGGTAACTAATGAAAAACTGTTTTTT.

The chain joins TRBV11-2 to TRBJ2-5; 10 nucleotides line up with TRBD2. CDR3 length equals 16 residues. Losses at the gene ends were 1 base for V and 4 bases for J; bases not matched to a gene: 6. Germline values: CDR1 SGHAT, CDR2 FQNNGV. CDR3 nucleotides: TGTGCCAGCAGCTTAGGGCAGCGGGGGGGCCGAGAGACCCAGTACTTC. Translated, it gives CASSLGQRGGRETQYF.

The chain has TRBV20-1 and TRBJ2-7; the match to TRBD2 covers 10 bases. Germline values: CDR1 DFQATT, CDR2 SNEGSKA (reference sequence). The CDR3 is made up of 13 amino acids. V was clipped by 3 bases and J by 7 bases; unmatched bases: 6. This chain's CDR3 is CSASILAGVEQYV. In DNA form, the CDR3 reads TGCAGTGCTAGTATCCTAGCGGGGGTTGAGCAGTACGTC.

In its sample, this clone was seen a few times. The rearrangement joins TRBV7-2 to TRBJ2-7; D tentatively reads TRBD1 or TRBD2 (6 bases each). The CDR3 contains 14 residues. The V end was cut by 2 bases, the J end by 3 bases, with 11 bases between. The germline V gene encodes CDR1 SGHTA and CDR2 FQGNSA. The CDR3 region is CASSLSGADYEQYV. The CDR3 DNA is TGTGCCAGCAGCTTATCGGGGGCCGACTACGAGCAGTACGTC.

The V call is TRBV11-2, the J call TRBJ2-3; 8 bases agree with TRBD2. The CDR3 has 16 amino acids. CDR1 is SGHAT, CDR2 FQNNGV, per germline. Germline trimming cut 6 bases from V and 4 bases from J; bases unmatched to any gene: 12. CDR3 loop: CASRGAGTRYADTQYF. Here the CDR3 DNA reads TGTGCCAGCAGGGGGGCTGGGACTAGATACGCAGATACGCAGTATTTT.